This T cell receptor (beta chain) is drawn from a study of technical replicates of blood from a handful of donors (dated by TCRdb to 2016 to 2017). CDR1 and CDR2 (SGHTA, FQGNSA) derive from the germline V gene. V is shortened by 5 bases, J by 6 bases, and the region joining them spans 11 bases. The CDR3 measures 13 amino acids from cysteine to phenylalanine. Here the CDR3 DNA is all that survives: 39 bases in frame from base 1. Libraries were prepared through the immunoSEQ multiplex PCR assay. The table was pulled from immuneACCESS by TCRdb, which kept in-frame rearrangements only. Such tables lose some clones; where checked, under half of the loss comes from unresolved V genes, and the rest has no known cause. The table for this sample lists 55,000 to 70,000 clones; more than 75% of them were counted only once. Together, the top ten hold more than 5% of the sample. Concerning this clone: Its antigen target is currently unknown. The record has no base qualities; no much larger clone is one base away.

The receptor was isolated from a human donor in good health. Some clones in this sample may be carry-over from other donors' samples. The chain was built from TRBV7-2 and TRBJ2-1; no D gene call is confident. What was sequenced was PBMCs. The DNA is as follows: TGTGCCAGCAGCGTAGGGCCTTTCAATGAGCAGTTCTTC. It translates to CASSVGPFNEQFF.